These T cell receptor beta chains were read from a single sample in a study of blood T cell repertoires in COVID-19. Only in-frame clones appear in the TCRdb table, and some are missing; sequencing was by immunoSEQ multiplex PCR. The sample shows some 150,000 clones, approximately 90% of them seen only once. The specimen sequenced was PBMCs or T cells enriched from blood (not recorded which). The origin of the receptors is a man aged 45 to 65 who had recovered from COVID-19. Both conserved end residues are part of each CDR3. The D gene is left open where the match is weak. The size field is filled for only some rows; it gives once, few, many or a size class.

>TRBJ1-3|TRBV11-2|.|.
TGTGCCAGCAGCTTTGGTCAGGGGCGGGTAAACACCATATATTTT
CASSFGQGRVNTIYF
>TRBJ2-3|TRBV12-3/TRBV12-4|TRBD2|.
TGTGCCACCCGGCGGGAGAACACAGATACGCAGTATTTT
CATRRENTDTQYF
>TRBJ2-2|TRBV25-1|.|.
TGTGCCAGCAGTGAAGGGGGGGGCGACACCGGGGAGCTGTTTTTT
CASSEGGGDTGELFF
>TRBJ2-5|TRBV9|TRBD2|once
TGTGCCAGCAGCGAGGGCCCCACTAGCGGCCAAGAGACCCAGTACTTC
CASSEGPTSGQETQYF
>TRBJ2-5|TRBV7-9|TRBD2|.
TGTGCCAGCAGCTTAACGGGAGGGATGGTAGAGACCCAGTACTTC
CASSLTGGMVETQYF
>TRBJ2-1|TRBV7-2|TRBD1|once
TGTGCCAGCAGCTCTGGGACAGGGCGCGACAATGAGCAGTTCTTC
CASSSGTGRDNEQFF
>TRBJ2-5|TRBV6-2/TRBV6-3|.|.
TGTGCCAGCAGTTTCCATGAGACCCAGTACTTC
CASSFHETQYF
>TRBJ1-6|TRBV7-2|.|.
TGTGCCAGCCGCTTAGGACAGCCGAATTCACCCCTCCACTTT
CASRLGQPNSPLHF
>TRBJ2-7|TRBV18|TRBD1|.
TGTGCCAGCTCACCACCCCGGGACAGGCTAGGCTACGAGCAGTACTTC
CASSPPRDRLGYEQYF
>TRBJ2-7|TRBV5-1|.|.
TGCGCCAGCAGCTTGGAACCGGCGGCCTCCTACGAGCAGTACTTC
CASSLEPAASYEQYF
>TRBJ2-5|TRBV2|TRBD2|.
TGTGCCAGCCGACTAGCGAGGGAGACCCAGTACTTC
CASRLARETQYF
>TRBJ2-3|TRBV7-2|TRBD2|.
TGTGCCAGCAGCTTAGGTTTGCGGGAGGGCCCGGGCACAGATACGCAGTATTTT
CASSLGLREGPGTDTQYF
>TRBJ2-1|TRBV6-5|.|.
TGTGCCAGCAGTTCCGCAGGGGCCTACAATGAGCAGTTCTTC
CASSSAGAYNEQFF
>TRBJ2-1|TRBV19|TRBD2|.
TGTGCCAGTAGTCGACTAGCGGGGCCAAACAATGAGCAGTTCTTC
CASSRLAGPNNEQFF
>TRBJ1-4|TRBV28|.|.
TGTGCCAGCGCGACACACACTAATGAAAAACTGTTTTTT
CASATHTNEKLFF
>TRBJ1-1|TRBV4-3|TRBD1|.
TGCGCCAGCAGCCAAGATTGGGACAGGGTGAACACTGAAGCTTTCTTT
CASSQDWDRVNTEAFF
>TRBJ1-5|TRBV11-2|.|.
TGTGCCAGCAGCTTACGATTATCCGGGGATCCGGCGGATCAGCCCCAGCATTTT
CASSLRLSGDPADQPQHF
>TRBJ2-2|TRBV7-7|.|.
TGTGCCAGCAGCTTAGGACTCTCGAACACCGGGGAGCTGTTTTTT
CASSLGLSNTGELFF
>TRBJ1-3|TRBV7-9|TRBD1|.
TGTGCCAGCAGCCAGACAGGGGTCGCTGGAAACACCATATATTTT
CASSQTGVAGNTIYF
>TRBJ1-2|TRBV5-1|TRBD1|once
TGCGCCAGCAGCTGGGGGGACAGGGATTATGGCTACACCTTC
CASSWGDRDYGYTF
>TRBJ1-1|TRBV3-1/TRBV3-2|.|.
TGTGCCAGCAGCCAAGAAACAGGGAGGGGAGCTTTCTTT
CASSQETGRGAFF
>TRBJ1-2|TRBV4-3|TRBD1|.
TGCGCCAGCAGCCAAGGGACAGGCGTCACTAACTATGGCTACACCTTC
CASSQGTGVTNYGYTF
>TRBJ1-2|TRBV9|TRBD1|once
TGTGCCAGCAGCGGGGACAGGAGGGGCTACACCTTC
CASSGDRRGYTF
>TRBJ1-2|TRBV7-9|.|few
TGTGCCAGCAGCCCCCTCCCCGCACAGACGACACTCTATGGCTACACCTTC
CASSPLPAQTTLYGYTF
>TRBJ1-1|TRBV15|TRBD1|.
TGTGCCACCAGCAGAGTACAGGGGCGAAACACTGAAGCTTTCTTT
CATSRVQGRNTEAFF
>TRBJ1-1|TRBV15|.|.
TGTGCCACCAGCAGAGTAGCAGGGATCAACACTGAAGCTTTCTTT
CATSRVAGINTEAFF
>TRBJ2-2|TRBV6-4|TRBD1|.
TGTGCCAGCGGATCGACAGGGCGTGGAGGCGGGGAGCTGTTTTTT
CASGSTGRGGGELFF
>TRBJ2-1|TRBV7-9|.|.
TGTGCCAGCAGCTCACTAGAGGAGGCCAATGAGCAGTTCTTC
CASSSLEEANEQFF
>TRBJ1-2|TRBV7-9|.|.
TGTGCCAGCAGCTTCGGGGGGACGTCAGTAATGGGCTACACCTTC
CASSFGGTSVMGYTF
>TRBJ1-1|TRBV7-3|.|.
TGTGCCAGCAGCGCGCTGGGGTTGGGGAGCACTGAAGCTTTCTTT
CASSALGLGSTEAFF
>TRBJ1-1|TRBV25-1|TRBD1|.
TGTGCCAGCAGTGAAGTCCCTTCTAAGACAGGGGGAATCACTGAAGCTTTCTTT
CASSEVPSKTGGITEAFF
>TRBJ2-1|TRBV5-1|TRBD2|.
TGCGCCAGCAGCTCCCTAGCGGGAGGGAGGAATGAGCAGTTCTTC
CASSSLAGGRNEQFF
>TRBJ1-4|TRBV5-1|.|.
TGCGCCAGCAGCCCCGGGAGGGGGAATAATGAAAAACTGTTTTTT
CASSPGRGNNEKLFF
>TRBJ2-1|TRBV19|TRBD2|.
TGTGCCAGTAGTGTCCAAGCGGGAGTGGTCAATGAGCAGTTCTTC
CASSVQAGVVNEQFF
>TRBJ1-2|TRBV7-2|.|.
TGTGCCAGCAGGACCAGGATTAACTATGGCTACACCTTC
CASRTRINYGYTF
>TRBJ1-3|TRBV28|.|few
TGTGCCAGCAGTTTACCGGACTTCGGAAACACCATATATTTT
CASSLPDFGNTIYF
>TRBJ1-5|TRBV4-3|.|.
TGCGCCAGCAGCCAAGATGTCTGGGGCCGGGATCAGCCCCAGCATTTT
CASSQDVWGRDQPQHF
>TRBJ1-5|TRBV28|.|.
TGTGCCAGCAGCCGGTTGGGGCAGGGCCATAGCAATCAGCCCCAGCATTTT
CASSRLGQGHSNQPQHF
>TRBJ1-2|TRBV7-9|.|.
TGTGCCAGCAGCTTAGGGACAGCTAAGATCTATGGCTACACCTTC
CASSLGTAKIYGYTF
>TRBJ1-4|TRBV4-1|.|.
TGCGCCAGCAGCCAAGCCGATACAGGTCCCACTGAAAAACTGTTTTTT
CASSQADTGPTEKLFF
>TRBJ2-7|TRBV18|TRBD2|.
TGTGCCAGCTCACCATCCTCGGGAGGCTACGAGCAGTACTTC
CASSPSSGGYEQYF
>TRBJ1-6|TRBV6-5|TRBD1|once
TGTGCCAGCAGTTACTGGACAGGGACTTCACCCCTCCACTTT
CASSYWTGTSPLHF
>TRBJ1-6|TRBV5-1|TRBD1|.
TGCGCCAGCAGGCTCGATTCCAGAGGACAGGGGAGGAATTCACCCCTCCACTTT
CASRLDSRGQGRNSPLHF
>TRBJ1-1|TRBV19|TRBD1|.
TGTGCCACAGTCGGGACAGGGGGCTCGAACACTGAAGCTTTCTTT
CATVGTGGSNTEAFF
>TRBJ1-1|TRBV28|.|.
TGTGCCAGCAGTTTTCAGGGGATAAACACTGAAGCTTTCTTT
CASSFQGINTEAFF
>TRBJ2-2|TRBV3-1/TRBV3-2|.|.
TGTGCCAGCAGCCAAGCTAGCAGCACCGGGGAGCTGTTTTTT
CASSQASSTGELFF
>TRBJ1-2|TRBV4-3|.|.
TGCGCCAGCAGCCAAGATCTTGGCAGGGCCTATGGCTACACCTTC
CASSQDLGRAYGYTF
>TRBJ2-7|TRBV5-5|TRBD1|.
TGTGCCAGCAGCTTCTTTCCCGATCGACAGGGCGGGGAGCAGTACTTC
CASSFFPDRQGGEQYF
>TRBJ1-3|TRBV7-2|.|.
TGTGCCAGCAGCCCCACGGGGGGAAACACCATATATTTT
CASSPTGGNTIYF
>TRBJ2-3|TRBV15|TRBD2|.
TGTGCCACCAGAAAACTTAGATGGCTAGCGGGAGGAAATCTTATTAGCACAGATACGCAGTATTTT
CATRKLRWLAGGNLISTDTQYF
>TRBJ1-1|TRBV28|.|.
TGTGCCAGCAGTTCCCTGGGCCAGTCCCTAATGAACACTGAAGCTTTCTTT
CASSSLGQSLMNTEAFF
>TRBJ2-5|TRBV7-9|TRBD1|.
TGTGCCAGCAGCTACGACAGGGGCGAGATTAGTGAGACCCAGTACTTC
CASSYDRGEISETQYF
>TRBJ1-2|TRBV30|TRBD1|.
TGTGCCTGGAATATAGGACAGGGGGGATCTTTGGGAGACTATGGCTACACCTTC
CAWNIGQGGSLGDYGYTF
>TRBJ1-2|TRBV6-5|.|.
TGTGCCAGCAGTTACCCTTCGGGACTGGTGAACTATGGCTACACCTTC
CASSYPSGLVNYGYTF
>TRBJ1-4|TRBV5-1|TRBD1|.
TGCGCCAGCAGCCCCACAGGGGCCGAAAAACTGTTTTTT
CASSPTGAEKLFF
>TRBJ2-1|TRBV5-1|TRBD1|.
TGCGCCAGCTTTCGGACAGGAAACTCCTACAATGAGCAGTTCTTC
CASFRTGNSYNEQFF
>TRBJ2-2|TRBV5-4|TRBD1|.
TGTGCCAGCAGCGCCCGACAGGGGCCCACCGGGGAGCTGTTTTTT
CASSARQGPTGELFF
>TRBJ2-2|TRBV9|TRBD1|.
TGTGCCAGCAGCGTAGCTCGACAGGGGTTTGCGACCGGGGAGCTGTTTTTT
CASSVARQGFATGELFF